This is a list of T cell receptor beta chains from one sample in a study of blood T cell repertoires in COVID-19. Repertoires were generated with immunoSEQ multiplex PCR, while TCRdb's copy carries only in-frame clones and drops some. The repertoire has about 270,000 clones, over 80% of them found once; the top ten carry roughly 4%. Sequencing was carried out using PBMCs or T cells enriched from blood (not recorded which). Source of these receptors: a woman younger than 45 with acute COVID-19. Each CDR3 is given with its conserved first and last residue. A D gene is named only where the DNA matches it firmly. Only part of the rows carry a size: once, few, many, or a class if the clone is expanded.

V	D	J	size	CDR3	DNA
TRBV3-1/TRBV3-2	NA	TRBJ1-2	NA	CASSQEGPGHGYTF	TGTGCCAGCAGCCAAGAAGGTCCAGGGCATGGCTACACCTTC
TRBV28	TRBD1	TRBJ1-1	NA	CASSLYPGGGNTEAFF	TGTGCCAGCAGTTTATATCCAGGGGGCGGGAACACTGAAGCTTTCTTT
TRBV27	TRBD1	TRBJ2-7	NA	CASKPGQGWTYEQYF	TGTGCCAGTAAACCGGGACAGGGCTGGACCTACGAGCAGTACTTC
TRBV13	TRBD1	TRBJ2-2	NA	CASSDRDRGPTGELFF	TGTGCCAGCAGCGACCGGGACAGGGGGCCCACCGGGGAGCTGTTTTTT
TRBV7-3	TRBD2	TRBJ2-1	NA	CASSSSTSGDNEQFF	TGTGCCAGCAGCTCATCGACTAGCGGGGACAATGAGCAGTTCTTC
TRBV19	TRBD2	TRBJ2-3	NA	CASNAGGPDTQYF	TGTGCCAGTAATGCGGGGGGCCCAGATACGCAGTATTTT
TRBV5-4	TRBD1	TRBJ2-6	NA	CASTNRGTGANVLTF	TGTGCCAGCACCAACAGGGGGACCGGGGCCAACGTCCTGACTTTC
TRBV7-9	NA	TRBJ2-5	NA	CASSPPQDSQETQYF	TGTGCCAGCAGCCCCCCGCAGGACTCACAAGAGACCCAGTACTTC
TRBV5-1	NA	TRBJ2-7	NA	CASSLAINVYEQYF	TGCGCCAGCAGCTTGGCCATCAATGTCTACGAGCAGTACTTC
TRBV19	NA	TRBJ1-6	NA	CATSLTGISRSPLHF	TGTGCCACCTCCCTTACAGGCATATCGCGATCACCCCTCCACTTT
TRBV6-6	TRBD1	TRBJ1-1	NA	CASSRPGQAMNTEAFF	TGTGCCAGCAGCAGACCCGGACAGGCCATGAACACTGAAGCTTTCTTT
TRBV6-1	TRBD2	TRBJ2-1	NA	CASSEGTGGSYNEQFF	TGTGCCAGCAGTGAAGGAACGGGGGGATCCTACAATGAGCAGTTCTTC
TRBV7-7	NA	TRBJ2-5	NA	CASSPSVASTQYF	TGTGCCAGCAGCCCCTCGGTCGCTTCGACCCAGTACTTC
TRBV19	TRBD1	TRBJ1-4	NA	CASSLYRGETNEKLFF	TGTGCCAGTAGTCTTTACAGGGGCGAGACTAATGAAAAACTGTTTTTT
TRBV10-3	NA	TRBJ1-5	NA	CAIMAGNNQPQHF	TGTGCCATCATGGCAGGAAACAATCAGCCCCAGCATTTT
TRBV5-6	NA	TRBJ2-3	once	CASSFFGTSTDTQYF	TGTGCCAGCAGCTTTTTCGGGACTAGCACAGATACGCAGTATTTT
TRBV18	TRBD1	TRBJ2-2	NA	CASSPRGPPTGELFF	TGTGCCAGCTCACCGAGGGGGCCCCCCACCGGGGAGCTGTTTTTT
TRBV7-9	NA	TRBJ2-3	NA	CASSLGLQGRGTDTQYF	TGTGCCAGCAGCTTAGGATTACAGGGAAGGGGGACAGATACGCAGTATTTT
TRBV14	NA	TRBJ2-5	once	CASSQGRYQETQYF	TGTGCCAGCAGCCAGGGCAGGTACCAAGAGACCCAGTACTTC
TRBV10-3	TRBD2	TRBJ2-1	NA	CAITKEGLAANNEQFF	TGTGCCATCACCAAGGAGGGACTAGCGGCTAACAATGAGCAGTTCTTC